Sequencing of this T cell receptor beta chain was carried out in a study of neoadjuvant nivolumab and ipilimumab in lung cancer (dated by TCRdb to 2020 to 2022). In terms of the full investigation: Nivolumab was given at 3 mg/kg intravenously on days 1, 15 and 29, and the combination arm added ipilimumab 1 mg/kg on day 1 only. The primary trial endpoint was the major pathologic response (MPR) rate in the intention-to-treat population in each study arm. A total of around 45 patients with operable NSCLC were treated in the trial, with some 23 randomized to nivolumab monotherapy and 21 randomized to nivolumab plus ipilimumab. The study compared TCR repertoires in pretherapy (baseline) peripheral blood with TCR repertoires in tumors resected at surgery following neoadjuvant immune checkpoint blockade. Matched pretherapy and resected tumor pairs were analyzed for seven patients, of whom four received nivolumab and three received nivolumab plus ipilimumab. Results and caveats for the whole study, not just this receptor: No significant correlation was found between TCR clonality and pathologic tumor regression, and only one major-pathologic-response sample was available for the clonality analysis. A small number of samples underwent TCR sequencing. From pretherapy to surgery, tumor T-cell richness and clonality increased in three of three dual-therapy tumors but in only two of four nivolumab-treated tumors. Compared with tumor-adjacent uninvolved lung, resected tumors had greater TCR richness and clonality, and increases showed up in more of the dual-therapy-treated tumors. TCR richness in pretherapy blood showed a positive correlation with richness in tumors resected after neoadjuvant therapy (Spearman R of about 0.82).

The library was generated by the immunoSEQ multiplex PCR assay. For the original study's pipeline: Richness and clonality were used to summarize the repertoires, and clones that significantly expanded or contracted between pre- and post-therapy samples were identified. Held by TCRdb, this immuneACCESS table contains in-frame sequences only and omits some clones. Under half of the omission traces to an unresolved V gene where checked; the cause of the rest is unknown. V, J and clone size reflect that table, while D and trimming were determined from the DNA. This sample comprises tens of thousands of clones, nearly 90% of them detected only once. The ten largest clonotypes hold roughly 3.3% of the sample. CDR1 and CDR2, per the germline V gene, are SGHVS and FNYEAQ. Germline trimming: 1 base from V, 1 base from J; junction bases outside gene matches: 9. The CDR3 runs 18 residues from the cysteine to the phenylalanine. Only CDR3 DNA is held: 54 bases, read in frame from base 1.

Regarding this clone: Its antigen is not yet known. No base-level quality is on record; no much larger clone is a single base apart.

Reading the label with the study, this specimen's time point is: pretherapy, before neoadjuvant immune checkpoint inhibitors. Samples were obtained from the phase 2 randomized NEOSTAR trial, in which neoadjuvant nivolumab or nivolumab plus ipilimumab followed by surgery was tested in operable NSCLC. The specimen was peripheral blood, collected before neoadjuvant nivolumab, alone or with ipilimumab. The chain is made from TRBV7-6 and TRBJ2-7; 11 middle bases align to TRBD2. The sequence was obtained from an adult with non-small cell lung cancer. The CDR3 region has the sequence CASSLVPGLAANSYEQYF. The DNA sequence is as follows: TGTGCCAGCAGCTTAGTTCCGGGACTAGCGGCAAATTCCTACGAGCAGTACTTC.